The rows below give T cell receptor beta chains drawn from one sample of a study of cytomegalovirus exposure and HLA in healthy donors. The method was immunoSEQ multiplex PCR; TCRdb's version includes in-frame clones alone and lacks a portion of them. The sample totals 100,000 to 150,000 clones. Material for sequencing was PBMCs. These receptors were obtained from a young man in good health and CMV-seronegative. Each CDR3 is given with its conserved first and last residue.

TRBJ1-2,TRBV28,CASITTREARKGYTF
TRBJ2-5,TRBV30,CAWNQGLQETQYF
TRBJ2-3,TRBV4-3,CASSPTGRADTQYF
TRBJ2-3,TRBV10-3,CAIRNTILSTDTQYF
TRBJ2-2,TRBV7-3,CASSLTGELFF
TRBJ1-1,TRBV19,CASSIGQGVFTEAFF
TRBJ2-5,TRBV18,CASSQSRGARETQYF
TRBJ1-2,TRBV29-1,CSVSTGAVRVNYGYTF
TRBJ2-4,TRBV28,CASSFRLGDAGKNIQYF
TRBJ2-1,TRBV5-1,CASSSVYYNEQFF
TRBJ1-5,TRBV7-9,CASSSGTGGDQPQHF
TRBJ1-2,TRBV11-2,CASSLPGNGRGLKGYTF
TRBJ2-7,TRBV19,CASSNAGPYEQYF
TRBJ2-3,TRBV27,CASSLGGIGADTQYF
TRBJ1-1,TRBV19,CASSRFIKEVNTEAFF
TRBJ2-7,TRBV4-1,CASSQGPPSGGSYEQYF
TRBJ1-5,TRBV6-6,CASSILQGEFSQPQHF
TRBJ1-1,TRBV6-5,CASSLISGQGNTEAFF
TRBJ2-2,TRBV18,CASHRGGSGELFF
TRBJ2-5,TRBV2,CASSGRQLETQYF
TRBJ2-7,TRBV6-4,CASSYTAGGYEQYF
TRBJ1-2,TRBV29-1,CSVGTGPNYGYTF
TRBJ1-1,TRBV6-5,CASSFRTMGGEAFF
TRBJ1-1,TRBV10-3,CAIAGEDSLFEAFF
TRBJ1-5,TRBV7-9,CASSLDSDQPQHF
TRBJ2-3,TRBV18,CASSPPKRGYTDTQYF
TRBJ1-2,TRBV7-2,CASSSNRETNYGYTF
TRBJ2-5,TRBV5-4,CASSLVLAGGPGETQYF
TRBJ2-3,TRBV5-4,CASSSDRSSYLDTQYF
TRBJ2-7,TRBV7-9,CASSDRDMFTYEQYF
TRBJ2-1,TRBV2,CARLPNRGISGRRLGEQFF
TRBJ2-7,TRBV7-9,CASSDYPPSAGGDYEQYF
TRBJ2-7,TRBV7-9,CASSLLWQGDYEQYF
TRBJ1-3,TRBV4-3,CASSQGAVSGNTIYF
TRBJ2-7,TRBV20-1,CSAGPHEQYF
TRBJ1-1,TRBV30,CAWSVYTVHTEAFF
TRBJ1-2,TRBV19,CASSITMGAHSGGYTF
TRBJ2-5,TRBV15,CATSRGTETYQETQYF
TRBJ1-5,TRBV4-3,CASSPDRVGQPQHF
TRBJ1-4,TRBV16,CASSQSGPNEKLFF
TRBJ1-1,TRBV19,CASRNDRGEAFF
TRBJ1-1,TRBV5-1,CASSLGQGTTEAFF
.,TRBV11-2,CASSYGGGSYEQYF
TRBJ2-5,TRBV11-2,CASSSPWGGKETQYF
TRBJ2-5,TRBV9,CASSVAPDTGYQETQYF
TRBJ2-3,TRBV6-5,CASSYSKRGADTQYF
TRBJ1-2,TRBV25-1,CASSKQANYGYTF
TRBJ2-6,TRBV28,CASSQTGSGANVLTF
TRBJ2-1,TRBV19,CASSRDDTTYNEQFF
TRBJ1-2,TRBV18,CASSPLSTNYGYTF
TRBJ2-1,TRBV7-6,CASSKGLAYNEQFF